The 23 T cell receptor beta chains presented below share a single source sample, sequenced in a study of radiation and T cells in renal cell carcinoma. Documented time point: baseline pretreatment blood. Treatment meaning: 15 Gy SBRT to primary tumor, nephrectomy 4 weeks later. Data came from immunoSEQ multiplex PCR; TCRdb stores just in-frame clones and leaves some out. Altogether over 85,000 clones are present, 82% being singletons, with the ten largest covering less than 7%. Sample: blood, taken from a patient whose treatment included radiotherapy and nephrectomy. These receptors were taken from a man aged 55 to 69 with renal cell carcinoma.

CDR3 loop: CASTTDFADTQYF. CDR3 in DNA: TGTGCCAGTACTACTGATTTCGCAGATACGCAGTATTTT. This sequence joins TRBV19 and TRBJ2-3; no reliable D call. This CDR3 has 13 residues. Between the trimmed V and J ends, which lost 7 bases and 4 bases, there was a span of 12 bases. The germline V gene has CDR1 LNHDA and CDR2 SQIVND (reference sequence).

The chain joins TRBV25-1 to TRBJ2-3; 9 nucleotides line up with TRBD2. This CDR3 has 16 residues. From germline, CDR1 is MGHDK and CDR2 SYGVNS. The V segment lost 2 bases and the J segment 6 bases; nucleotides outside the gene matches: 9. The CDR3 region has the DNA TGTGCCAGCAGTGAACCTTTAGCGGGAGTGGGGGATACGCAGTATTTT. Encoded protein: CASSEPLAGVGDTQYF.

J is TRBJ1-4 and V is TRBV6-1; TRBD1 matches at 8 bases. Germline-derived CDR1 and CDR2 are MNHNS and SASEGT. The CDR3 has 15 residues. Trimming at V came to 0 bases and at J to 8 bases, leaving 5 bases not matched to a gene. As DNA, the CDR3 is TGTGCCAGCAGTGAAGCACAGGGGGTTCGGGAAAAACTGTTTTTT. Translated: CASSEAQGVREKLFF.

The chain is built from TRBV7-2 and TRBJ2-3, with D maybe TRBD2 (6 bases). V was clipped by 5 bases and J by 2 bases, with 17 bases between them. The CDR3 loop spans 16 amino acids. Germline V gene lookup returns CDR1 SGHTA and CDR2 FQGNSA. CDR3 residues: CASSLGLRPFTDTQYF. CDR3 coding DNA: TGTGCCAGCAGCCTAGGACTACGACCCTTCACAGATACGCAGTATTTT.

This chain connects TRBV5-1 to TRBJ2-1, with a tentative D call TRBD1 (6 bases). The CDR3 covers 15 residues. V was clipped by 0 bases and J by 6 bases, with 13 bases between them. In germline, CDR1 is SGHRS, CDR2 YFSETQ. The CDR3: CASSLGGTNPNEQFF. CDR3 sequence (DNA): TGCGCCAGCAGCTTGGGAGGGACAAATCCCAATGAGCAGTTCTTC. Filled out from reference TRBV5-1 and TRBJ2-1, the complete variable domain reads KAGVTQTPRYLIKTRGQQVTLSCSPISGHRSVSWYQQTPGQGLQFLFEYFSETQRNKGNFPGRFSGRQFSNSRSEMNVSTLELGDSALYLCASSLGGTNPNEQFFGPGTRLTVL.

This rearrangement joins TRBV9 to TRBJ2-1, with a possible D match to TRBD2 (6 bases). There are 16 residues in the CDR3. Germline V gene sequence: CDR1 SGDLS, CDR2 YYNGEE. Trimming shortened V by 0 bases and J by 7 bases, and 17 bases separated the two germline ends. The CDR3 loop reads CASSVGGSGGGNEQFF. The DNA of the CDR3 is TGTGCCAGCAGCGTAGGGGGTAGCGGAGGAGGGAATGAGCAGTTCTTC.

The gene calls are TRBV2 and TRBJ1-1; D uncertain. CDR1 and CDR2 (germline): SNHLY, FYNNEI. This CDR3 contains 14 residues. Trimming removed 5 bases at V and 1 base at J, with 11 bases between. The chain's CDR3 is CASSFEGSNTEAFF. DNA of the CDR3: TGTGCCAGCAGTTTTGAGGGCTCGAACACTGAAGCTTTCTTT.

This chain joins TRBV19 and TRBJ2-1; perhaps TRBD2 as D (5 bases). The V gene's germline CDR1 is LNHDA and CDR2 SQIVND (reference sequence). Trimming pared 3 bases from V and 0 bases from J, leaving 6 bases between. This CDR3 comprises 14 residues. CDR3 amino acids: CASSMRVSYNEQFF. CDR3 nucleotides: TGTGCCAGTAGTATGAGGGTCTCCTACAATGAGCAGTTCTTC.

The CDR3 DNA reads as TGTGCCAGCAGTTTAGGGTGGGGGCTCGAAAACATTCAGTACTTC. Its translation: CASSLGWGLENIQYF. The chain has TRBV27 and TRBJ2-4; TRBD1 is a possible D gene (6 bases). V lost 2 bases and J lost 5, with 13 bases in between. Germline CDR1 MNHEY, CDR2 SMNVEV (reference sequence). The CDR3 loop spans 15 amino acids.

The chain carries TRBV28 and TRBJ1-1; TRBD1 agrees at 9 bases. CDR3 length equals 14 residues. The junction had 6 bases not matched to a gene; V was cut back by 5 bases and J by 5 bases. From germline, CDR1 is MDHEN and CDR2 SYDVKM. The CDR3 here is CASSLDRGGTEAFF. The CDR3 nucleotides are TGTGCCAGCAGTCTCGACAGGGGGGGGACTGAAGCTTTCTTT.

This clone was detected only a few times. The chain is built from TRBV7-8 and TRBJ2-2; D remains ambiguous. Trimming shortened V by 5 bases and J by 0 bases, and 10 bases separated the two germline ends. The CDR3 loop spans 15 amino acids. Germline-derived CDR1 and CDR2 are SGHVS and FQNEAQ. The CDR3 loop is CASSVYISNTGELFF. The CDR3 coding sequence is TGTGCCAGCAGCGTTTATATTTCGAACACCGGGGAGCTGTTTTTT. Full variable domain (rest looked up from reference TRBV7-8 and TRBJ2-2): GAGVSQSPRYKVAKRGQDVALRCDPISGHVSLFWYQQALGQGPEFLTYFQNEAQLDKSGLPSDRFFAERPEGSVSTLKIQRTQQEDSAVYLCASSVYISNTGELFFGEGSRLTVL.

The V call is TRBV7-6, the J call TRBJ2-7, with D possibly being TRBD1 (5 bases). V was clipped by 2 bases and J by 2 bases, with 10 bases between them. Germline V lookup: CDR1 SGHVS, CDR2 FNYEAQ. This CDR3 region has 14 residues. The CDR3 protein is CASSLHARAYEQYF. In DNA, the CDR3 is TGTGCCAGCAGCTTACACGCCAGGGCCTACGAGCAGTACTTC. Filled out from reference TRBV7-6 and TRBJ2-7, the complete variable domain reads GAGVSQSPRYKVTKRGQDVALRCDPISGHVSLYWYRQALGQGPEFLTYFNYEAQQDKSGLPNDRFSAERPEGSISTLTIQRTEQRDSAMYRCASSLHARAYEQYFGPGTRLTVT.

The chain's CDR3 is CASSFAGTDSYEQYF. CDR3 DNA sequence: TGTGCCAGCAGCTTCGCCGGGACAGACTCCTACGAGCAGTACTTC. This sequence joins TRBV7-8 and TRBJ2-7; the match to TRBD1 covers 7 bases. Germline values: CDR1 SGHVS, CDR2 FQNEAQ. This CDR3 contains 15 residues. With V trimmed by 3 bases and J by 0 bases, 5 bases remained unmatched.

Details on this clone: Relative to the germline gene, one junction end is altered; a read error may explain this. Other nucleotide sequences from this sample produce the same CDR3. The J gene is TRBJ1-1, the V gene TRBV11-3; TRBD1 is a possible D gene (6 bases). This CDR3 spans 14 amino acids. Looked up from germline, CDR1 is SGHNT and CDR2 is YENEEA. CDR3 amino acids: CASSLQGSNTEAFF. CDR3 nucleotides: TGTGCCAGTAGCTTACAGGGTTCGAACACTGAAGCTTTCTTT.

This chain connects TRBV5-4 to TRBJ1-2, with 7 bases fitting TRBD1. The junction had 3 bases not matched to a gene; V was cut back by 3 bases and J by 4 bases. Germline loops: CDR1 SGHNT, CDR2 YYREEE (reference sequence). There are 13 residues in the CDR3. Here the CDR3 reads CASSSGTAYGYTF. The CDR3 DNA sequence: TGTGCCAGCAGCTCCGGGACAGCCTATGGCTACACCTTC.

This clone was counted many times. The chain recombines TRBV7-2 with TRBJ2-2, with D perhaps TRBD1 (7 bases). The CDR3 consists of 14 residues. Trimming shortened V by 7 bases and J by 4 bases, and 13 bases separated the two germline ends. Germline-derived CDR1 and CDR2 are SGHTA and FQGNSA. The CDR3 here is CASKTRGLTGELFF. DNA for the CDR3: TGTGCCAGCAAGACTAGGGGGCTCACCGGGGAGCTGTTTTTT. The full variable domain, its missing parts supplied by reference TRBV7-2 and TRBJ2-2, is GAGVSQSPSNKVTEKGKDVELRCDPISGHTALYWYRQSLGQGLEFLIYFQGNSAPDKSGLPSDRFSAERTGGSVSTLTIQRTQQEDSAVYLCASKTRGLTGELFFGEGSRLTVL.

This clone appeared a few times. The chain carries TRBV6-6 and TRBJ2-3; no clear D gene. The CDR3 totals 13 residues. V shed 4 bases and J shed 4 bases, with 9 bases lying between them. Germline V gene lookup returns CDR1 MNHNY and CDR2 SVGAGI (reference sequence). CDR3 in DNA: TGTGCCAGCAGTTTTCGATCCTCAGATACGCAGTATTTT. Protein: CASSFRSSDTQYF.

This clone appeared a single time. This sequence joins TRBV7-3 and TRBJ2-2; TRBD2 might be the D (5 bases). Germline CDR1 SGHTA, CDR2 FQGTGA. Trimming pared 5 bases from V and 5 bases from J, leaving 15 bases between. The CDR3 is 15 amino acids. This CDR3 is CASSRGLSATGELFF. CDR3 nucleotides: TGTGCCAGCAGCCGAGGGTTATCCGCTACCGGGGAGCTGTTTTTT.

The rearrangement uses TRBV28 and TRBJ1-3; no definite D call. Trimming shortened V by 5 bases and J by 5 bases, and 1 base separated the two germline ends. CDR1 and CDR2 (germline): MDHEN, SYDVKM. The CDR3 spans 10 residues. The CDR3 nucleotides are TGTGCCAGCAGTCGAAACACCATATATTTT. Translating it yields CASSRNTIYF.

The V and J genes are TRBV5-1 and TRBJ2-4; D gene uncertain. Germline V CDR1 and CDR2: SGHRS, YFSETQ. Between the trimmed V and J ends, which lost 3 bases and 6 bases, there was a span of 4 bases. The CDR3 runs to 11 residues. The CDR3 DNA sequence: TGCGCCAGCAGCTCGGGAAACATTCAGTACTTC. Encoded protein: CASSSGNIQYF.

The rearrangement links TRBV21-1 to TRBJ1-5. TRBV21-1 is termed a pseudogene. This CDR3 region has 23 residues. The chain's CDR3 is CASSSRHDFRGPHGGLFNQPQHF. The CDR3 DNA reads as TGTGCCAGCAGCAGTAGACATGACTTTAGGGGACCACACGGAGGGCTATTCAATCAGCCCCAGCATTTT.

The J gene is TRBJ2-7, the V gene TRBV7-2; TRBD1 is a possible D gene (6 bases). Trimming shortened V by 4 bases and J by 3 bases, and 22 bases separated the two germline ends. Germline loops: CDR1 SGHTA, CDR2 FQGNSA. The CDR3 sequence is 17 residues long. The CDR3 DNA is TGTGCCAGCAGCTACATCTACAGGGTAAATTACCTCTACGAGCAGTACTTC. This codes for CASSYIYRVNYLYEQYF.

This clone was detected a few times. The chain's CDR3 is CASSAWSSYEQYF. CDR3 sequence (DNA): TGCGCCAGCTCGGCTTGGAGCTCCTACGAGCAGTACTTC. The rearrangement joins TRBV10-1 to TRBJ2-7; D unclear. Germline V CDR1 and CDR2: WNHNN, SYGVQD (reference sequence). Trimming removed 8 bases at V and 0 bases at J, with 11 bases between. This CDR3 has 13 amino acids.